These T cell receptor beta chains were read from a single sample in a study of cytotoxic CD8 clonotypes in ibrutinib-treated CLL. The assay was immunoSEQ multiplex PCR, and TCRdb's table has in-frame clones only and misses some. Of approximately 150,000 clones listed, 84% are singletons. Sequenced here: PBMCs, sampled after 24 months of ibrutinib treatment. The receptor source for this set is a human donor with chronic lymphocytic leukemia. The CDR3 runs from the conserved cysteine through the conserved F or W. Fields, in order: D gene, V gene, J gene, clone size, CDR3 DNA, CDR3 protein. D genes are given only for firm matches. Clone size is given for some rows only: seen once, a few or many times, or a class if the clone is expanded.

.,TRBV2,TRBJ2-1,.,TGTGCCAGCAGTGAAGTAGGGTATGCGTTCTTC,CASSEVGYAFF
.,TRBV29-1,TRBJ1-2,.,TGCAGCGTTGAAGGGGGGGCTAATAACTATGGCTACACCTTC,CSVEGGANNYGYTF
.,TRBV19,TRBJ2-3,.,TGTGCCAGTAGTTCGACTAGACACACAGATACGCAGTATTTT,CASSSTRHTDTQYF
.,TRBV19,TRBJ1-5,once,TGTGCCAGTAGTATAGGGGGGCTGGGCAATCAGCCCCAGCATTTT,CASSIGGLGNQPQHF
.,TRBV19,TRBJ1-2,once,TGTGCCAGTAGCGGGCAGACCAAGTTCAACTATGGCTACACCTTC,CASSGQTKFNYGYTF
TRBD1,TRBV5-1,TRBJ2-7,.,TGCGCCAGCAGCCCGGAAAGTGGGGGACAGTTTATTTACGAGCAGTACTTC,CASSPESGGQFIYEQYF
TRBD1,TRBV7-7,TRBJ2-7,.,TGTGCCAGCAGCTCACATTGGACAGGACCTTCCTACGAGCAGTACTTC,CASSSHWTGPSYEQYF
.,TRBV30,TRBJ2-2,.,TGTGCCTGGAGTTTACAGGGTGGTACCGGGGAGCTGTTTTTT,CAWSLQGGTGELFF
.,TRBV10-1,TRBJ1-4,once,TGCGCCAGGATAGAGGGGGCTAATGAAAAACTGTTTTTT,CARIEGANEKLFF
TRBD2,TRBV6-5,TRBJ2-7,few,TGTGCCAGCAAATGGCTAGCGGAGGCCTCATACGAGCAGTACTTC,CASKWLAEASYEQYF
.,TRBV6-5,TRBJ1-2,.,TGTGCCAGCAGTTACTACGGACAGTCACTCTATGGCTACACCTTC,CASSYYGQSLYGYTF
.,TRBV6-5,TRBJ1-1,.,TGTGCCAGCAGTTACACCACGAACACTGAAGCTTTCTTT,CASSYTTNTEAFF
.,TRBV6-5,TRBJ1-2,.,TGTGCCAGCAGTAACCCCCCTTCGTGGGGCTACACCTTC,CASSNPPSWGYTF
TRBD2,TRBV10-2,TRBJ2-1,.,TGCGCCAGCAGTGGGCCTAGCGGGAGCTGGGAGCAGTTCTTC,CASSGPSGSWEQFF